Shown below are 8 T cell receptor beta chains from a single sample sequenced in a study of blood T cell repertoires in COVID-19. The data were produced by immunoSEQ multiplex PCR, yet TCRdb's version contains in-frame clones alone and is incomplete. Of about 200,000 clones listed, around 85% are singletons. The sample comprised peripheral blood. The receptor set was obtained from a woman aged 70-85 years with acute or convalescent COVID-19.

Here the CDR3 DNA reads TGTGCCAGCAGTCCCTGGACAGGGGGCAGAAGCACTGAAGCTTTCTTT. Protein sequence: CASSPWTGGRSTEAFF. The V gene is TRBV27, the J gene TRBJ1-1; 11 bases agree with TRBD1. V dropped 5 bases and J dropped 4; count of bases not matched to a gene: 9. Per germline, CDR1 MNHEY and CDR2 SMNVEV (reference sequence). CDR3 length equals 16 residues.

The V and J genes are TRBV6-6 and TRBJ1-5; D ambiguous. This CDR3 spans 14 amino acids. The germline CDR1 and CDR2 sequences are MNHNY and SVGAGI (reference sequence). V lost 8 bases and J lost 5, with 16 bases in between. In DNA, the CDR3 is TGTGCCAGCCACAAAGAGTCAGCGTATCAGCCCCAGCATTTT. Protein sequence: CASHKESAYQPQHF.

V gene TRBV4-3 combines with J gene TRBJ2-3; 12 bases agree with TRBD2. The CDR3 is made up of 19 amino acids. The V gene's germline CDR1 is LGHNA and CDR2 YSLEER. V shed 0 bases, J shed 5 bases, and the junction held 12 bases outside the gene matches. The CDR3 DNA reads TGCGCCAGCAGCCAAGATCTTAGGCTAGCGGGAGGGCCGGGAGATACGCAGTATTTT. This codes for CASSQDLRLAGGPGDTQYF.

This chain joins TRBV5-6 and TRBJ1-1; D is uncertain. V was cut by 4 bases and J by 1 base, with 14 bases left in between. This CDR3 is built from 15 residues. The germline V gene has CDR1 SGHDT and CDR2 YYEEEE. The CDR3 DNA reads TGTGCCAGCAGCGGGCGGGAGGGTAAGAACACTGAAGCTTTCTTT. Its protein is CASSGREGKNTEAFF.

The chain is built from TRBV19 and TRBJ1-5; D is uncertain. Per the germline V gene, CDR1 is LNHDA and CDR2 is SQIVND (reference sequence). The CDR3 extends over 15 amino acids. Trimming cost V 7 bases and J 2 bases, with 15 bases left between them. The CDR3 here is CASTLGPRGNQPQHF. As DNA, the CDR3 is TGTGCCAGTACCCTCGGTCCCCGGGGCAATCAGCCCCAGCATTTT.

The V gene is TRBV7-8, the J gene TRBJ2-1, with 15 bases that match TRBD2. This CDR3 has 19 amino acids. Germline assignment: CDR1 SGHVS and CDR2 FQNEAQ. J lost 7 bases, V lost 2 bases, and 12 bases had no gene match. CDR3 loop: CASSLRPIGLAGGKNEQFF. The CDR3 nucleotides read TGTGCCAGCAGCTTAAGGCCCATCGGACTAGCGGGGGGGAAGAATGAGCAGTTCTTC.

J is TRBJ2-7 and V is TRBV11-3; 8 positions match TRBD2. Trimming cost V 5 bases and J 1 base; bases outside gene matches: 7. The CDR3 is made up of 15 amino acids. The V gene's germline CDR1 is SGHNT and CDR2 YENEEA. CDR3 region: CASSLGRVSSYEQYF. CDR3 nucleotides: TGTGCCAGCAGCCTCGGGAGGGTGTCTTCCTACGAGCAGTACTTC.

This clone was seen once. This CDR3 reads CASSVDQGTYEQYF. CDR3 coding DNA: TGTGCCAGCAGCGTAGACCAGGGGACCTACGAGCAGTACTTC. J is TRBJ2-7 and V is TRBV9, with TRBD1 as a possible D gene (6 bases). The V and J ends lost 0 bases and 2 bases respectively, with 9 bases between them. The CDR3 length is 14 residues. Germline V gene sequence: CDR1 SGDLS, CDR2 YYNGEE.